Below, 8 T cell receptor beta chains from the same sample are listed, as sequenced in a study of blood T cell repertoires in COVID-19. Measured with immunoSEQ multiplex PCR; TCRdb has only the in-frame clones, and not every one. The sample carries over 200,000 clones, about 91% recorded once. The material sequenced was PBMCs or T cells enriched from blood (not recorded which). The receptors here all came from a woman in her thirties or forties with acute COVID-19.

This chain joins TRBV7-8 and TRBJ2-7; 7 bases agree with TRBD1. The CDR3 is made up of 13 amino acids. Germline values: CDR1 SGHVS, CDR2 FQNEAQ. Losses at the gene ends were 4 bases for V and 4 bases for J; bases not matched to a gene: 4. The CDR3 coding sequence is TGTGCCAGCAGCTGGGACAGTCCTTACGAGCAGTACTTC. Its protein is CASSWDSPYEQYF.

The chain joins TRBV21-1 to TRBJ2-3; the table's D call, TRBD2, has no DNA check behind it. TRBV21-1 is a pseudogene. This CDR3 spans 17 amino acids. CDR3 sequence reads: CASSKWAGASGTDTQYF. In nucleotides, the CDR3 is TGTGCCAGCAGCAAATGGGCCGGGGCTAGCGGCACAGATACGCAGTATTTT.

V gene TRBV29-1 combines with J gene TRBJ1-4; TRBD1 matches at 7 bases. Germline V CDR1 and CDR2: SQVTM, ANQGSEA. The length of the CDR3 is 14 residues. V trimming: 2 bases; J trimming: 2 bases; junction bases outside the gene matches: 2. The CDR3 is CSVERGLTNEKLFF. DNA of the CDR3: TGCAGCGTTGAAAGGGGGCTGACTAATGAAAAACTGTTTTTT.

The chain recombines TRBV2 with TRBJ1-5, with D tentatively TRBD1 (6 bases). V was trimmed by 3 bases and J by 0 bases, leaving 9 bases between them. The CDR3 totals 15 residues. CDR1 SNHLY and CDR2 FYNNEI come from the germline V gene. CDR3 sequence (DNA): TGTGCCAGCAGTGATGGGGGCATTAGCAATCAGCCCCAGCATTTT. Translation gives CASSDGGISNQPQHF.

This clone turned up a few times. V gene TRBV11-2 combines with J gene TRBJ1-5, with a tentative D call TRBD1 (5 bases). Germline values: CDR1 SGHAT, CDR2 FQNNGV. The V gene lost 5 bases and the J gene lost 6 bases, with 11 bases spanning the gap. The CDR3 is 13 amino acids. The CDR3 reads CASSPGTRQPQHF. Here the CDR3 DNA reads TGTGCCAGCAGCCCAGGGACTCGTCAGCCCCAGCATTTT.

This clone was counted once. The chain joins TRBV3-1 (or the pseudogene TRBV3-2) to TRBJ2-6; weak D call: TRBD1 (5 bases). The CDR3 is 16 amino acids. V dropped 0 bases and J dropped 2 bases, with 8 bases sitting between them. Per germline, CDR1 LGHDT and CDR2 YNNKEL (reference sequence). The DNA for the CDR3 is TGTGCCAGCAGCCAAGAAAGGGGCCCTGGGGCCAACGTCCTGACTTTC. It encodes CASSQERGPGANVLTF.

This chain links TRBV18 with TRBJ1-1, with TRBD1 matching 8 bases. CDR1 and CDR2 from the germline V gene are KGHSH and LQKENI. With V trimmed by 3 bases and J by 4 bases, 7 bases remained unmatched. This CDR3 spans 15 amino acids. The CDR3 DNA reads as TGTGCCAGCTCACCTACCGGGACAGGACCCACTGAAGCTTTCTTT. Translating it yields CASSPTGTGPTEAFF. The full variable domain, its missing parts supplied by reference TRBV18 and TRBJ1-1, is NAGVMQNPRHLVRRRGQEARLRCSPMKGHSHVYWYRQLPEEGLKFMVYLQKENIIDESGMPKERFSAEFPKEGPSILRIQQVVRGDSAAYFCASSPTGTGPTEAFFGQGTRLTVV.

Regarding this clone: Other DNA sequences in the same sample also yield this CDR3. The chain joins TRBV5-1 to TRBJ1-1, with D perhaps TRBD1 (6 bases). Germline CDR1 reads SGHRS; CDR2 reads YFSETQ. The CDR3 sequence is 12 residues long. V was shortened by 0 bases and J by 7 bases, with 7 bases between the two germline ends. Here the CDR3 reads CASSLEGVEAFF. As DNA, the CDR3 is TGCGCCAGCAGCTTGGAGGGGGTTGAAGCTTTCTTT.